The rows below give T cell receptor beta chains drawn from one sample of a study of blood T cell repertoires in COVID-19. TCRdb's copy holds only in-frame clones and misses some; the assay was immunoSEQ multiplex PCR. This table has around 170,000 clones, 85% to 95% appearing once. Sequenced input: peripheral blood. These receptors came from a man in his forties or fifties with acute or convalescent COVID-19. The CDR3 runs from the conserved cysteine through the conserved F or W.

TRBV7-8	CASSAKGQGGNTIYF
TRBV11-2	CASSTQLAGDRETQYF
TRBV27	CASSPPNSPLHF
TRBV4-1	CASSHPTWTGANEKLFF
TRBV21-1	CASSKVILYTKKLFF
TRBV9	CASSVQEGEQFF
TRBV3-1/TRBV3-2	CASSQPGLAGRGYNEQFF
TRBV25-1	CASSEGAPTEAFF
TRBV3-1/TRBV3-2	CASSLGLLVRHEQFF
TRBV6-5	CASPRDRNTEAFF
TRBV9	CASSVGTGDGEKLFF
TRBV5-4	CASSLGTSGSTDTQYF
TRBV18	CASSPPGYGYTF
TRBV7-9	CASSLAGTSRETQYF
TRBV28	CASSLYPNLNQPQHF
TRBV7-9	CASSSGQSINYGYTF
TRBV10-3	CATRDMNTEAFF
TRBV6-5	CASSYSGDSNQPQHF
TRBV30	CAWSWEVGDYEQYF
TRBV29-1	CSVVRGADTDTQYF